The source of this T cell receptor beta chain is a study of control samples from healthy donors and cancer patients. Generated by immunoSEQ multiplex PCR, the TCRdb table keeps only in-frame clones and is missing some. The table includes roughly 52,000 clones, approximately 95% detected once. V lost 4 bases, J lost 3 bases, and 5 bases stayed unmatched. Germline values: CDR1 SGHNT, CDR2 YYREEE (reference sequence). The CDR3 has 15 residues. The receptor was derived from a man younger than 40 in good health. Sequences were obtained from blood. The rearrangement joins TRBV5-4 to TRBJ1-3, with 9 bases lining up with TRBD1. The CDR3 bases are TGTGCCAGCAGCAGGGGACAGGGTAATGGAAACACCATATATTTT. It specifies CASSRGQGNGNTIYF. The entire variable domain, with the rest obtained from reference TRBV5-4 and TRBJ1-3, is as follows: ETGVTQSPTHLIKTRGQQVTLRCSSQSGHNTVSWYQQALGQGPQFIFQYYREEENGRGNFPPRFSGLQFPNYSSELNVNALELDDSALYLCASSRGQGNGNTIYFGEGSWLTVV.